This TCR beta chain came from a study of shared clonotypes between healthy human individuals. Study conclusions and caveats: When naive CD4 clonotypes were compared across a few donors, approximately 5% were shared.

V dropped 6 bases and J dropped 3 bases, with 13 bases sitting between them. In germline, CDR1 is SNHLY, CDR2 FYNNEI. The CDR3 runs 14 residues. Note on this clone: Its antigen is unidentified.

The authors ran the assay at deep level. Sequencing was performed with immunoSEQ multiplex PCR; in TCRdb, only in-frame clones are kept and a portion is missing. The top ten clones hold nearly 1.5% of a sample with roughly 1 million clones, 65% to 75% of them seen once. The chain combines TRBV2 with TRBJ2-3; D is ambiguous. The TCR comes from a man in his late teens or twenties in good health. Material for sequencing was memory CD4+ T cells sorted from blood. Subset specified: CD45RA-negative fraction. The CDR3 nucleotides are TGTGCCAGCAGGAGCGTCCAGAGGACAGATACGCAGTATTTT. As protein: CASRSVQRTDTQYF. The full variable domain, completed using reference TRBV2 and TRBJ2-3, is EPEVTQTPSHQVTQMGQEVILRCVPISNHLYFYWYRQILGQKVEFLVSFYNNEISEKSEIFDDQFSVERPDGSNFTLKIRSTKLEDSAMYFCASRSVQRTDTQYFGPGTRLTVL.